The 21 T cell receptor beta chains listed next were all sequenced from one sample in a study of blood T cell repertoires in COVID-19. Measured with immunoSEQ multiplex PCR; TCRdb has only the in-frame clones, and not every one. The table lists around 310,000 clones, around 91% of them singletons. The material sequenced was peripheral blood. Receptors originate from a woman between 55 and 75 years old with acute or convalescent COVID-19.

The chain uses TRBV11-2 and TRBJ2-7, with TRBD1 identical over 8 bases. CDR1 and CDR2 from the germline V gene are SGHAT and FQNNGV. CDR3 size: 15 residues. J gave up 5 bases and V 3 bases, and 9 bases lay outside the gene matches. The chain's CDR3 is CASSFEQGEKNEQYF. The DNA of the CDR3 is TGTGCCAGCAGCTTTGAACAGGGGGAAAAGAACGAGCAGTACTTC.

This clone was picked up one time. The CDR3: CSAGQGAQETQYF. Here the CDR3 DNA reads TGCAGCGCTGGACAGGGGGCCCAAGAGACCCAGTACTTC. This sequence joins TRBV29-1 and TRBJ2-5; 11 positions agree with TRBD1. After removal of 7 bases from V and 1 base from J, the junction contained 2 bases not matched to a gene. The CDR3 is 13 amino acids. CDR1 is SQVTM, CDR2 ANQGSEA, per germline.

The chain joins TRBV6-2 or TRBV6-3 to TRBJ1-1; D gene ambiguous. The germline CDR1 and CDR2 sequences are MNHEY and SVGEGT. V lost 0 bases, J lost 2 bases, and 10 bases lay in between. This CDR3 is built from 15 residues. The CDR3 sequence: CASSYSAVENTEAFF. The DNA of the CDR3 is TGTGCCAGCAGTTACTCGGCAGTTGAAAACACTGAAGCTTTCTTT.

The chain carries TRBV4-3 and TRBJ1-3, with 12 bases lining up with TRBD1. This CDR3 comprises 16 residues. Germline V gene data show CDR1 as LGHNA and CDR2 as YSLEER. J lost 2 bases, V lost 3 bases, and 2 bases had no gene match. The CDR3 is CASSQGDRGPGNTIYF. The CDR3 nucleotides read TGCGCCAGCAGCCAGGGGGACAGGGGGCCTGGAAACACCATATATTTT.

Notes on this clone: Other DNA sequences in this sample translate to the same CDR3. The chain recombines TRBV9 with TRBJ2-7; 9 bases match TRBD2. CDR1 and CDR2 (germline): SGDLS, YYNGEE. V trimming: 0 bases; J trimming: 2 bases; junction bases outside the gene matches: 0. The CDR3 is 14 residues long. The CDR3 sequence: CASSVGGGAYEQYF. The CDR3 DNA follows: TGTGCCAGCAGCGTAGGCGGGGGGGCCTACGAGCAGTACTTC.

CDR3 amino acids: CASSLLAGSDTQYF. The CDR3 DNA is TGTGCCAGCAGTTTACTAGCGGGATCAGATACGCAGTATTTT. V is TRBV27 and J is TRBJ2-3, with 9 bases fitting TRBD2. Germline assignment: CDR1 MNHEY and CDR2 SMNVEV (reference sequence). This CDR3 spans 14 amino acids. Germline trimming cut 2 bases from V and 4 bases from J; bases unmatched to any gene: 1.

This clone was counted a single time. The J gene is TRBJ2-1, the V gene TRBV20-1; 9 nucleotides line up with TRBD2. The CDR3 extends over 16 amino acids. The germline gives CDR1 DFQATT, CDR2 SNEGSKA (reference sequence). Trimming at V came to 3 bases and at J to 6 bases, leaving 12 bases not matched to a gene. The CDR3 region is CSASLAGGPKINEQFF. In nucleotides, the CDR3 is TGCAGTGCTAGTCTCGCGGGAGGGCCTAAGATCAATGAGCAGTTCTTC.

The J gene is TRBJ2-2, the V gene TRBV11-3, with 10 bases identical to TRBD1. Germline CDR1 reads SGHNT; CDR2 reads YENEEA. CDR3 length equals 15 residues. After removal of 6 bases from V and 5 bases from J, the junction contained 6 bases not matched to a gene. CDR3 loop: CASSPGQGTTGELFF. Written as DNA, the CDR3 is TGTGCCAGCAGTCCGGGACAGGGGACTACCGGGGAGCTGTTTTTT.

The chain is built from TRBV27 and TRBJ2-3; D ambiguous. This CDR3 has 14 amino acids. Germline lookup yields CDR1 MNHEY and CDR2 SMNVEV (reference sequence). Trimming took off 6 bases at V and 2 bases at J, with 12 bases between the two ends. Here the CDR3 DNA reads TGTGCCAGCAGCTCGTCCTGGGCCACAGATACGCAGTATTTT. Translated: CASSSSWATDTQYF.

The V call is TRBV5-1, the J call TRBJ2-7, with a tentative D call TRBD1 (6 bases). Between the trimmed V and J ends, which lost 1 base and 3 bases, there was a span of 8 bases. The germline V gene has CDR1 SGHRS and CDR2 YFSETQ. The CDR3 sequence is 13 residues long. CDR3 loop: CASSLNRDYEQYF. The CDR3 nucleotides read TGCGCCAGCAGCTTGAACAGGGACTACGAGCAGTACTTC.

This rearrangement joins TRBV28 to TRBJ1-6, with a tentative D call TRBD1 (6 bases). V lost 4 bases and J lost 0, with 13 bases in between. Per the germline V gene, CDR1 is MDHEN and CDR2 is SYDVKM. CDR3 length: 17 amino acids. The CDR3 sequence: CASSSGQTSSYNSPLHF. CDR3 DNA: TGTGCCAGCAGTTCCGGACAGACGAGCTCCTATAATTCACCCCTCCACTTT.

This clone was detected only once. The genes are TRBV27 and TRBJ2-2, with 16 bases matching TRBD2. Losses at the gene ends were 5 bases for V and 6 bases for J; bases not matched to a gene: 3. This CDR3 has 16 residues. CDR1 and CDR2 from the germline V gene are MNHEY and SMNVEV (reference sequence). The CDR3 sequence is CASSTGTSGGAGELFF. Written as DNA, the CDR3 is TGTGCCAGCAGTACCGGGACTAGCGGGGGGGCCGGGGAGCTGTTTTTT.

The rearrangement links TRBV27 to TRBJ2-7; tentative D call: TRBD2 (6 bases). Per the germline V gene, CDR1 is MNHEY and CDR2 is SMNVEV (reference sequence). The CDR3 has 14 amino acids. V shed 2 bases and J shed 3 bases, with 11 bases lying between them. CDR3 loop: CASSLILGGYEQYF. CDR3 DNA sequence: TGTGCCAGCAGTTTAATACTCGGGGGCTACGAGCAGTACTTC.

J is TRBJ1-3 and V is TRBV7-2, with D uncertain. Trimming removed 1 base from V and 0 bases from J, with 10 bases in between. The CDR3 runs 16 residues. The germline V gene encodes CDR1 SGHTA and CDR2 FQGNSA. In nucleotides, the CDR3 is TGTGCCAGCAGCTTAGGCCTCCTAAGCTCTGGAAACACCATATATTTT. Its protein is CASSLGLLSSGNTIYF.

This sequence joins TRBV4-3 and TRBJ2-6; D is unresolved. Looked up from germline, CDR1 is LGHNA and CDR2 is YSLEER. The CDR3 is 14 amino acids. V shed 0 bases and J shed 4 bases, with 4 bases lying between them. For the CDR3, the DNA is TGCGCCAGCAGCCAAGATACAGGGGCCAACGTCCTGACTTTC. Translation gives CASSQDTGANVLTF.

The chain combines TRBV5-1 with TRBJ2-1, with unresolved D. Germline values: CDR1 SGHRS, CDR2 YFSETQ. Trimming shortened V by 0 bases and J by 9 bases, and 7 bases separated the two germline ends. CDR3 length: 12 amino acids. CDR3 residues: CASSLVLGEQFF. Written as DNA, the CDR3 is TGCGCCAGCAGCTTGGTCCTCGGTGAGCAGTTCTTC.

V is TRBV27 and J is TRBJ2-2; 9 bases are shared with TRBD1. With V trimmed by 6 bases and J by 5 bases, 13 bases remained unmatched. The CDR3 totals 17 residues. Germline V gene data show CDR1 as MNHEY and CDR2 as SMNVEV (reference sequence). The CDR3, as DNA: TGTGCCAGCAGAAACCCCCCGGGACAGGGCAAAACCGGGGAGCTGTTTTTT. Its translation is CASRNPPGQGKTGELFF.

The genes are TRBV19 and TRBJ2-7, with 9 bases lining up with TRBD1. This CDR3 contains 14 residues. Trimming at V came to 7 bases and at J to 2 bases, leaving 6 bases not matched to a gene. In germline, CDR1 is LNHDA, CDR2 SQIVND (reference sequence). The CDR3 coding sequence is TGTGCCAGTACCCCCGGGACAGGGACCTACGAGCAGTACTTC. This gives the protein CASTPGTGTYEQYF.

The chain combines TRBV12-5 with TRBJ1-1; 12 bases are shared with TRBD1. Germline V gene lookup returns CDR1 LGHNT and CDR2 FRNRAP. The CDR3 has 16 amino acids. Trimming at V came to 6 bases and at J to 4 bases, leaving 9 bases not matched to a gene. CDR3 amino acids: CASGQWDRGRGTEAFF. Written as DNA, the CDR3 is TGTGCTAGTGGCCAATGGGACAGGGGGCGAGGCACTGAAGCTTTCTTT.

V gene TRBV2 combines with J gene TRBJ2-5; no clear D gene. The V gene lost 10 bases and the J gene lost 1 base, with 16 bases spanning the gap. Germline V gene lookup returns CDR1 SNHLY and CDR2 FYNNEI. This CDR3 is 14 amino acids long. CDR3 nucleotide sequence: TGTGCCACTAAATCGGAGCAGTTCCAAGAGACCCAGTACTTC. Its translation is CATKSEQFQETQYF.

V usage is TRBV19 and J usage is TRBJ2-2, with TRBD1 identical over 8 bases. The germline V gene encodes CDR1 LNHDA and CDR2 SQIVND (reference sequence). V was clipped by 5 bases and J by 0 bases; unmatched bases: 5. The CDR3 runs 16 residues. The CDR3 bases are TGTGCCAGTAGTCCCAGGGGGCGGCCGAACACCGGGGAGCTGTTTTTT. It specifies CASSPRGRPNTGELFF.